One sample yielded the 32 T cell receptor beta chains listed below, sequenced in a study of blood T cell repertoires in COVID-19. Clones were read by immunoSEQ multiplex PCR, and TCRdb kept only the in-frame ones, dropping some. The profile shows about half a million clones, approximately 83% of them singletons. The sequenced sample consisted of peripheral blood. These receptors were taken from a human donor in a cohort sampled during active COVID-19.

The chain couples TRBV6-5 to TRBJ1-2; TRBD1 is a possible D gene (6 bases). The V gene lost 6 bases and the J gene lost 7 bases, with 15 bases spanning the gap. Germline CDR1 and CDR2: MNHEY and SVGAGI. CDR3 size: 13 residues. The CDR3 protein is CASSPGTIGGYTF. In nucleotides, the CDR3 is TGTGCCAGCAGCCCCGGGACAATTGGTGGCTACACCTTC.

The CDR3 DNA reads TGTGCCAGCAGTTTACTTAGACAGGCCTACGAGCAGTACTTC. Translated: CASSLLRQAYEQYF. The chain links TRBV28 to TRBJ2-7; TRBD1 might be the D (6 bases). The CDR3 loop spans 14 amino acids. In germline, CDR1 is MDHEN, CDR2 SYDVKM. V was cut by 2 bases and J by 2 bases, with 10 bases left in between.

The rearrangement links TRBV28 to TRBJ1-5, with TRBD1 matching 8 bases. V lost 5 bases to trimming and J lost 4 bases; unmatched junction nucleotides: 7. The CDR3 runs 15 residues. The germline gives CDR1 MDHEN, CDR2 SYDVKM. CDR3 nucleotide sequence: TGTGCCAGCAGTCCCCAGGGGGCGCGAAATCAGCCCCAGCATTTT. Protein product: CASSPQGARNQPQHF.

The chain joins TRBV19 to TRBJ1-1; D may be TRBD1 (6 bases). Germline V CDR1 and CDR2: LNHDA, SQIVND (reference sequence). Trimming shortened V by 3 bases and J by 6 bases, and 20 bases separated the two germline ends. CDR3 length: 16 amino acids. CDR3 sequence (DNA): TGTGCCAGTAGTATTGGGTCGACAGGTGGTGAGGCTGAAGCTTTCTTT. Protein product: CASSIGSTGGEAEAFF. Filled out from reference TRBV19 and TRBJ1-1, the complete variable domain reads DGGITQSPKYLFRKEGQNVTLSCEQNLNHDAMYWYRQDPGQGLRLIYYSQIVNDFQKGDIAEGYSVSREKKESFPLTVTSAQKNPTAFYLCASSIGSTGGEAEAFFGQGTRLTVV.

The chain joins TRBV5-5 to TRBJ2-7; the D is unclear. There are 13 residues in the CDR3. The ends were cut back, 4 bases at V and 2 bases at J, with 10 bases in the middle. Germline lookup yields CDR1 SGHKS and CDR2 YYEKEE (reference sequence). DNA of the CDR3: TGTGCCAGCAGCGAGCTAACGGCCTACGAGCAGTACTTC. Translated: CASSELTAYEQYF.

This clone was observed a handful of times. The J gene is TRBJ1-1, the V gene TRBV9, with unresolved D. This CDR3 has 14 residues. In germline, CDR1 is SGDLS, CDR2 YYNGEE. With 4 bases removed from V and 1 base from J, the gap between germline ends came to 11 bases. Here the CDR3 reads CASSPRAWNTEAFF. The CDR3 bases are TGTGCCAGCAGCCCGAGAGCCTGGAACACTGAAGCTTTCTTT.

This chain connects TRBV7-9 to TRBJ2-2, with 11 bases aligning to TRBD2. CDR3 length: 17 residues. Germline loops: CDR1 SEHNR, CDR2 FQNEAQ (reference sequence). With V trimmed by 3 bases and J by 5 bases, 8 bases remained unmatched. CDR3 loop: CASSFHLAGGQTGELFF. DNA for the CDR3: TGTGCCAGCAGCTTTCATCTAGCGGGAGGTCAAACCGGGGAGCTGTTTTTT.

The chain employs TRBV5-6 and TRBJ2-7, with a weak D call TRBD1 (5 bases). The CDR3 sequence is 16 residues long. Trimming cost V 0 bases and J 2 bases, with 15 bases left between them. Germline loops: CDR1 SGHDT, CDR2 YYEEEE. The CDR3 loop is CASSLEAGRHTYEQYF. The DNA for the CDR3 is TGTGCCAGCAGCTTGGAGGCAGGGCGGCATACCTACGAGCAGTACTTC.

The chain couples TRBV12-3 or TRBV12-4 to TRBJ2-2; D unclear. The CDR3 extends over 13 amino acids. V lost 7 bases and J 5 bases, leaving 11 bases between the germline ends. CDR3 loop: CASMRSTTGELFF. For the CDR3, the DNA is TGTGCCAGCATGCGGTCAACTACCGGGGAGCTGTTTTTT.

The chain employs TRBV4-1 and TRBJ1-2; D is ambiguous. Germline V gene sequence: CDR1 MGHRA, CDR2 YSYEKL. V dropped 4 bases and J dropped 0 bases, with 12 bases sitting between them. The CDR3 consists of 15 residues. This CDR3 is CASSPWEATNYGYTF. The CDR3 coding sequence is TGCGCCAGCAGCCCCTGGGAGGCAACTAACTATGGCTACACCTTC.

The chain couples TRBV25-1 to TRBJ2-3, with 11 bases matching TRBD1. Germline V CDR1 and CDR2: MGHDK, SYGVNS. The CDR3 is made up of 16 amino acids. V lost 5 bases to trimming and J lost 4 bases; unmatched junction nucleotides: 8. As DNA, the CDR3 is TGTGCCAGCAGTAACGAGCCGGGACAGGGGGCAGATACGCAGTATTTT. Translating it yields CASSNEPGQGADTQYF.

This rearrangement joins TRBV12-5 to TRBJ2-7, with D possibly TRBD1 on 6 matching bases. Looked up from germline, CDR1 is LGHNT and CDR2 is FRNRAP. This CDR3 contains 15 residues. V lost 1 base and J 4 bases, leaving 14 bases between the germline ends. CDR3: CASGLAAGVTYEQYF. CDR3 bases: TGTGCTAGTGGTTTGGCTGCAGGGGTAACGTACGAGCAGTACTTC.

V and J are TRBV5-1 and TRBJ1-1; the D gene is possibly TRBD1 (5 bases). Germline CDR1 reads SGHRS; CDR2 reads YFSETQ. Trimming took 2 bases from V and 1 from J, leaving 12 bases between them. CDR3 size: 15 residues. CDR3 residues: CASSFWGDSNTEAFF. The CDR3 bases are TGCGCCAGCAGCTTTTGGGGGGATTCGAACACTGAAGCTTTCTTT.

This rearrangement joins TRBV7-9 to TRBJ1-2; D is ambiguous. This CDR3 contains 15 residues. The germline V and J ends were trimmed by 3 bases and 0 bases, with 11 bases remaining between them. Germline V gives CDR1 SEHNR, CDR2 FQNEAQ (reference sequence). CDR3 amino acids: CASSFGSGSNYGYTF. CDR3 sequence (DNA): TGTGCCAGCAGCTTCGGTTCAGGCTCTAACTATGGCTACACCTTC.

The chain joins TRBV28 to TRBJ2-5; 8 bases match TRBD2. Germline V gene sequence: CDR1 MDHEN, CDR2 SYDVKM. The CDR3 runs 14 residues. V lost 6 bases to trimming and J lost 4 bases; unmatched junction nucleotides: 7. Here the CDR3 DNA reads TGTGCCAGCAGCACTACAACTAGCGGAGAGACCCAGTACTTC. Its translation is CASSTTTSGETQYF. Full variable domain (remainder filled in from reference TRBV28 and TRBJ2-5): DVKVTQSSRYLVKRTGEKVFLECVQDMDHENMFWYRQDPGLGLRLIYFSYDVKMKEKGDIPEGYSVSREKKERFSLILESASTNQTSMYLCASSTTTSGETQYFGPGTRLLVL.

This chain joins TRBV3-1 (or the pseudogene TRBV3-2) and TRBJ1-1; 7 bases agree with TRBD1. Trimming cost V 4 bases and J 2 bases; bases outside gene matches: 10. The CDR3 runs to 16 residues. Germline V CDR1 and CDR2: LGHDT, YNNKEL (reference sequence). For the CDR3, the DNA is TGTGCCAGCAGCCCTGACAGGGTTATAGAAAACACTGAAGCTTTCTTT. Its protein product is CASSPDRVIENTEAFF.

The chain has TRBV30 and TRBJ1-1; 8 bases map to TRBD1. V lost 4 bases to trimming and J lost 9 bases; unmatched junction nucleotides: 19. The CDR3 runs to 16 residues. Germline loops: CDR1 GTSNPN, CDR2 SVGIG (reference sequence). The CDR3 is CAWTLSGTGPPGKAFF. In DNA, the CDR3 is TGTGCCTGGACCCTCTCCGGGACAGGCCCTCCTGGGAAAGCTTTCTTT.

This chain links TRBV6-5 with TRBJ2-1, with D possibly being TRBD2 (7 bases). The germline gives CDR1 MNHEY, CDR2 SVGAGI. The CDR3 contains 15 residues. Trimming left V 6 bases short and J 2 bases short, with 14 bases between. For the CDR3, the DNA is TGTGCCAGCAGGGGTAGGGGGGGACCCTACAATGAGCAGTTCTTC. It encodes CASRGRGGPYNEQFF.

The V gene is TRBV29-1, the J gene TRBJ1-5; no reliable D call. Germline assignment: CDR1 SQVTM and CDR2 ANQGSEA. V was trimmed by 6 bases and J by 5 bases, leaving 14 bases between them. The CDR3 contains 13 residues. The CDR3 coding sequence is TGCAGCGTCATCGTCCTAAGTCATCAGCCCCAGCATTTT. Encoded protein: CSVIVLSHQPQHF.

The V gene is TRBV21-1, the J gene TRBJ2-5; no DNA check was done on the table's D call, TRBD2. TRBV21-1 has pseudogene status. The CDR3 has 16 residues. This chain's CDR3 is CASSPSGLPQRETQYF. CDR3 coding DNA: TGTGCCAGCAGCCCCTCGGGACTCCCGCAACGCGAGACCCAGTACTTC.

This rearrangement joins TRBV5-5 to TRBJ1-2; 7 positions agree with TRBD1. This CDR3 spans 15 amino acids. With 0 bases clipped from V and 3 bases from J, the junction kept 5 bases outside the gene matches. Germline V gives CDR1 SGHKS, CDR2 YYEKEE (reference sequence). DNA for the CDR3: TGTGCCAGCAGCTTGGAGAACAGGGGATACTATGGCTACACCTTC. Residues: CASSLENRGYYGYTF.

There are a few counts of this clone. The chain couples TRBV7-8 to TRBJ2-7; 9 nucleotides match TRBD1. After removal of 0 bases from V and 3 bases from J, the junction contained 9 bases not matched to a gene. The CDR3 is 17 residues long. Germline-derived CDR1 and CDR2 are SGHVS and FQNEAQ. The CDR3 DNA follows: TGTGCCAGCAGCTTAGCCGTTTCCGGGACAGGGTTCTACGAGCAGTACTTC. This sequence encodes CASSLAVSGTGFYEQYF.

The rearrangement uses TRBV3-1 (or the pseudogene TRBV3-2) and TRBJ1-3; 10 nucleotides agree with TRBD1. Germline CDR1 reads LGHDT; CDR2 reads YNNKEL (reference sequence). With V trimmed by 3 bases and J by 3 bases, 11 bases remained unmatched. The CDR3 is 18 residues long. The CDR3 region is CASSQGTGAFGGGNTIYF. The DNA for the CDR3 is TGTGCCAGCAGCCAGGGGACAGGGGCCTTCGGAGGTGGAAACACCATATATTTT.

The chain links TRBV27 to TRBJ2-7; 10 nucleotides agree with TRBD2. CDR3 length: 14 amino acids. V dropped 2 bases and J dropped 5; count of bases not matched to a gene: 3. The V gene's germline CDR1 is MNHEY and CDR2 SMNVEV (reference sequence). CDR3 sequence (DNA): TGTGCCAGCAGTTTAGAACTAGCGGGAAACGAGCAGTACTTC. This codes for CASSLELAGNEQYF.

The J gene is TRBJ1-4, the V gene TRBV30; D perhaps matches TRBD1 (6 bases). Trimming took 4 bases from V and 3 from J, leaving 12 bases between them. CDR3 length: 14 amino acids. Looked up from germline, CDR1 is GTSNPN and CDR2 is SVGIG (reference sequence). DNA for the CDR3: TGTGCCTGGAAGGTGGCAGGGGCTAATGAAAAACTGTTTTTT. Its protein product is CAWKVAGANEKLFF.

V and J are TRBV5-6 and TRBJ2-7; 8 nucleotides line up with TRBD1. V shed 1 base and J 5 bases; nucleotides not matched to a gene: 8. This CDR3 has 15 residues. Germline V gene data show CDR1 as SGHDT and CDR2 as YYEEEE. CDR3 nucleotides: TGTGCCAGCAGCTTGTCCGGCAGGGGGCTTAACGAGCAGTACTTC. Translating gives CASSLSGRGLNEQYF.

In DNA form, the CDR3 reads TGTGCCAGCAGCTTCGCTAGCGGGACCTCCGGGGAGCTGTTTTTT. The encoded protein is CASSFASGTSGELFF. This chain joins TRBV5-6 and TRBJ2-2, with 9 bases that match TRBD2. Germline V gene sequence: CDR1 SGHDT, CDR2 YYEEEE. This CDR3 is built from 15 residues. Trimming removed 2 bases from V and 6 bases from J; junction bases left unmatched: 5.

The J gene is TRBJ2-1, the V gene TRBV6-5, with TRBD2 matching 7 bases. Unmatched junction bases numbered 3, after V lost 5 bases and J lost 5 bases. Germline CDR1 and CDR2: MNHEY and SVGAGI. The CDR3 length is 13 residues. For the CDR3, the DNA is TGTGCCAGCAGTCCCGGACTAGACAATGAGCAGTTCTTC. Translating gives CASSPGLDNEQFF.

The CDR3 sequence: CASSQGFQKGSNYGYTF. The CDR3 nucleotides read TGTGCCAGCAGCCAAGGGTTTCAAAAGGGGTCTAACTATGGCTACACCTTC. The chain carries TRBV3-1 (or the pseudogene TRBV3-2) and TRBJ1-2; tentative D call: TRBD1 (5 bases). Germline V lookup: CDR1 LGHDT, CDR2 YNNKEL (reference sequence). V shed 1 base and J shed 0 bases, with 15 bases lying between them. The CDR3 contains 17 residues.

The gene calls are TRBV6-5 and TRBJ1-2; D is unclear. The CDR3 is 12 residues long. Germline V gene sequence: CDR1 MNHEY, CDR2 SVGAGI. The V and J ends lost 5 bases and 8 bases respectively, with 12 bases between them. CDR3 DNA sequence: TGTGCCAGCAGTCCGCCGTCCGGGGGCTACACCTTC. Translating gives CASSPPSGGYTF.

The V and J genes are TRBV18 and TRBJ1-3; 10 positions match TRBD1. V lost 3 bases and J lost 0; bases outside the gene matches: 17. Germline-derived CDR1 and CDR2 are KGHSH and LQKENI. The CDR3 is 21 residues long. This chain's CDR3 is CASSPFPGQGKESGSGNTIYF. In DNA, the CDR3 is TGTGCCAGCTCACCTTTCCCGGGACAGGGGAAAGAATCAGGCTCTGGAAACACCATATATTTT. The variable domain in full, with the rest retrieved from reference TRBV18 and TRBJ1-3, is NAGVMQNPRHLVRRRGQEARLRCSPMKGHSHVYWYRQLPEEGLKFMVYLQKENIIDESGMPKERFSAEFPKEGPSILRIQQVVRGDSAAYFCASSPFPGQGKESGSGNTIYFGEGSWLTVV.

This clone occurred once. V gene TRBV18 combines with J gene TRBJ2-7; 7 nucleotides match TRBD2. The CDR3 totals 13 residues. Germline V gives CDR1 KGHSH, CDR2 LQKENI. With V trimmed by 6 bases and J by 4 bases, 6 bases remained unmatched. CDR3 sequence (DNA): TGTGCCAGCTCCGCTAGCGGAGAATACGAGCAGTACTTC. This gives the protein CASSASGEYEQYF.